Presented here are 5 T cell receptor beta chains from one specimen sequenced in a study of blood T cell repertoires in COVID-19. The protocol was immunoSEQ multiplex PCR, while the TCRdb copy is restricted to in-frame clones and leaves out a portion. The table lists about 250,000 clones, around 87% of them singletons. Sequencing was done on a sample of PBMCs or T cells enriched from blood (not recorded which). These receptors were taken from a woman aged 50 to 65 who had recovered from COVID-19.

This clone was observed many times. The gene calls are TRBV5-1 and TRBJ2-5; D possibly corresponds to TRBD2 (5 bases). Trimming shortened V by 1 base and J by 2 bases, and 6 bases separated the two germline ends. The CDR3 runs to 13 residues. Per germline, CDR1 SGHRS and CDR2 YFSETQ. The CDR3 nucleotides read TGCGCCAGCAGCTTGAGCGGTCAAGAGACCCAGTACTTC. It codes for CASSLSGQETQYF.

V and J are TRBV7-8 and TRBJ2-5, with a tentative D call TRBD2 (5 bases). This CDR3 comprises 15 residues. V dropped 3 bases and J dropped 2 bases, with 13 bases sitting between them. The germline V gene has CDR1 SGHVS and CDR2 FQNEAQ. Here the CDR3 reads CASSFPRVGQETQYF. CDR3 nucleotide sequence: TGTGCCAGCAGCTTTCCGAGGGTGGGTCAAGAGACCCAGTACTTC.

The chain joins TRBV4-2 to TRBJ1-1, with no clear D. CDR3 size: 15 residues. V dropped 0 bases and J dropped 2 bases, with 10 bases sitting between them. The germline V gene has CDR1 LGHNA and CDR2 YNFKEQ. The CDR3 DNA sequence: TGTGCCAGCAGCCAAGATCTTATCAGTAACACTGAAGCTTTCTTT. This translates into CASSQDLISNTEAFF.

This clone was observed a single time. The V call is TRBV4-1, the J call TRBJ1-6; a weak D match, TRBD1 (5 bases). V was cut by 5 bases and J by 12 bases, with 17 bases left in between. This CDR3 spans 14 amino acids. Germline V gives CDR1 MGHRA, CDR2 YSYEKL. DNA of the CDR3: TGCGCCAGCAGCAGGGAGGGGACCGACAAACCCCTCCACTTT. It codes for CASSREGTDKPLHF.

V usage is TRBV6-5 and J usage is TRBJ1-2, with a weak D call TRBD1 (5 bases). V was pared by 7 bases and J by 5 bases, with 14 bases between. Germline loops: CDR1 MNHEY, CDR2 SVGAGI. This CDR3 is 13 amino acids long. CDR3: CASTTPAGYGYTF. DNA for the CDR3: TGTGCCAGCACCACCCCCGCAGGGTATGGCTACACCTTC.